Each of the 3 T cell receptor beta chains below was sequenced from the same sample in a study of T cells in Graves' hyperthyroidism and ophthalmopathy. Amplified TCR beta CDR3 regions came from RNA transcripts. An initial round of RT-PCR targeting the TCR CDR3 relied on the HTBI primer set. One entry per CDR3 protein results from TCRdb running MiXCR on the multiplex PCR reads. The table lists approximately 360,000 distinct CDR3 sequences, around a sixth of them singletons, with around a quarter in the top ten. The sample consisted of blood. The receptor set was obtained from a woman aged 18 to 35 with Graves' hyperthyroidism that later progressed to Graves' ophthalmopathy.

The sample holds many counts of this clonotype. The chain has TRBV5-1 and TRBJ2-1; TRBD2 aligns across 15 bases. After removal of 4 bases from V and 8 bases from J, the junction contained 7 bases not matched to a gene. Germline CDR1 SGHRS, CDR2 YFSETQ. The CDR3 is 16 residues long. CDR3 nucleotide sequence: TGCGCCAGCAGCCCTACCGGACTAGCGGGAGGGCATGAGCAGTTCTTC. This encodes CASSPTGLAGGHEQFF.

In this sample, this clonotype turned up a few times. The CDR3, as DNA: TGTGCCAGCAGCTTAGTAGGGGGGAGCCCCTACGAGCAGTACTTC. It is translated as CASSLVGGSPYEQYF. The chain employs TRBV7-9 and TRBJ2-7, with D perhaps being TRBD1 or TRBD2 (6 bases each). The V gene's germline CDR1 is SEHNR and CDR2 FQNEAQ (reference sequence). The length of the CDR3 is 15 residues. The V gene lost 1 base and the J gene lost 2 bases, with 12 bases spanning the gap.

Many counts were recorded for this clonotype. The chain is built from TRBV20-1 and TRBJ2-5; possibly TRBD1 for D (6 bases). The CDR3 is 13 residues long. Looked up from germline, CDR1 is DFQATT and CDR2 is SNEGSKA (reference sequence). Trimming took 4 bases from V and 2 from J, leaving 11 bases between them. The CDR3 reads CSANRGTQETQYF. CDR3 DNA sequence: TGCAGTGCTAATAGGGGGACGCAAGAGACCCAGTACTTC.